These T cell receptor beta chains were read from a single sample in a study of blood T cell repertoires in COVID-19. Libraries were prepared by immunoSEQ multiplex PCR; TCRdb keeps only in-frame clonotypes and omits some of them. The sample carries about 490,000 clones, around 85% recorded once. Sequencing input: peripheral blood. The receptors stem from a human donor in a cohort sampled during active COVID-19. Both conserved end residues are part of each CDR3. A D gene is named only where the DNA matches it firmly. Clone sizes are given selectively: once, few, many, or a class where the clone is expanded.

v_call	clone_size	j_call	d_call	cdr3_nt	cdr3_aa
TRBV5-1	NA	TRBJ1-2	NA	TGCGCCAGCAGCTTGGGATCGGGGATATTATATGGCTACACCTTC	CASSLGSGILYGYTF
TRBV12-5	NA	TRBJ1-1	NA	TGTGCTAGTGGTTTTCAGGGGTTGGCTGAAGCTTTCTTT	CASGFQGLAEAFF
TRBV12-3/TRBV12-4	NA	TRBJ1-2	NA	TGTGCCAGCAGTTTAATCCGCTATGGCTACACCTTC	CASSLIRYGYTF
TRBV19	few	TRBJ1-6	TRBD1	TGTGCCAGTAGTAGGCGGACAGGGGGCGATTCACCCCTCCACTTT	CASSRRTGGDSPLHF
TRBV6-5	NA	TRBJ1-3	NA	TGTGCCAGCCAAGGAGGTCCCGACTCTGGAAACACCATATATTTT	CASQGGPDSGNTIYF
TRBV19	NA	TRBJ1-2	NA	TGTGCCAGTAGTATACAGGGCAGAGCTAACTATGGCTACACCTTC	CASSIQGRANYGYTF
TRBV27	NA	TRBJ2-7	TRBD1	TGTGCCAGCAGTCCTGTAGGGACAGGGGAAAGATACGAGCAGTACTTC	CASSPVGTGERYEQYF
TRBV5-6	few	TRBJ1-1	TRBD1	TGTGCCAGCAGCCTTACAGGGGGCGCCATGAACACTGAAGCTTTCTTT	CASSLTGGAMNTEAFF
TRBV7-6	NA	TRBJ2-1	NA	TGTGCCAGCAGCTTAGCGCGCAGGTACGCCCCGAATAAGGTTTGTCAGTTCTTC	CASSLARRYAPNKVCQFF
TRBV2	NA	TRBJ2-4	TRBD1	TGTGCCAGCAGTGCTGACAGGGACATTCAGTACTTC	CASSADRDIQYF
TRBV10-3	NA	TRBJ2-7	TRBD2	TGTGCCACCCGACCGATAGCGGGACCCACCTACGAGCAGTACTTC	CATRPIAGPTYEQYF
TRBV4-2	NA	TRBJ1-6	NA	TGTGCCAGCAGCCAAGTTGCAGGGTTACGGTCACCCCTCCACTTT	CASSQVAGLRSPLHF
TRBV11-2	NA	TRBJ1-2	TRBD1	TGTGCCAGCAGCTCGGGACAGGGTAACGGCTATGGCTACACCTTC	CASSSGQGNGYGYTF
TRBV24-1	NA	TRBJ2-3	TRBD1	TGTGCCACCAGTGATCAAACAGGGGCCCCCACAGATACGCAGTATTTT	CATSDQTGAPTDTQYF
TRBV7-3	NA	TRBJ2-3	NA	TGTGCCAGCAGCGACGGACGGGGTCCATGGACAGATACGCAGTATTTT	CASSDGRGPWTDTQYF